This TCR beta chain was recovered during a study of regulatory and conventional T cells in RAG deficiency. The sorted regulatory T cells were CD4+, CD25-high and CD127-low, with genomic DNA sequenced. Data came from immunoSEQ multiplex PCR; TCRdb stores just in-frame clones and leaves some out. This table has around 10,000 clones, about 89% appearing once. General study results and limits: Shorter CDR3s in all patient subsets; >85% Treg-Tconv overlap in Omenn.

Germline CDR1 MNHGY, CDR2 SVAAGI. The CDR3 runs to 15 residues. V lost 3 bases and J lost 2, with 14 bases in between. Concerning this clone itself: What it binds is unknown.

This same sample was also part of a study on regulatory T cells. From that study: The primer mix had 52 TRBV and 13 TRBJ primers.

The sample was Tregs sorted from blood. The receptor was derived from a human donor in good health. This chain links TRBV6-9 with TRBJ2-7, with D maybe TRBD2 (6 bases). Here the CDR3 reads CASSYGTHPTYEQYF. CDR3 nucleotide sequence: TGTGCCAGCAGTTACGGGACTCACCCCACCTACGAGCAGTACTTC.